The clone carrying this TCR beta chain was counted a few times. Antigen: not known. The data stem from a study of post-analysis software for immune sequencing data. Study outcomes and limitations: Four or five TRBV segments, including TRBV5-6, TRBV5-1 and TRBV20-1, were more frequent in patients than controls.

The TCR beta cDNA libraries carried unique molecular identifiers. TCRdb used MiXCR to reprocess the PCR reads, holding one entry per CDR3 protein. The data show some 260,000 distinct CDR3 sequences, just over 35% seen once. The CDR3 spans 16 residues. V lost 0 bases and J 1 base, leaving 13 bases between the germline ends. Germline assignment: CDR1 SGHRS and CDR2 YFSETQ. Sequencing was performed on blood. This chain uses TRBV5-1 with TRBJ1-1; D not certain. The receptor comes from a girl between 5 and 17 years old with multiple sclerosis. The CDR3 DNA reads TGCGCCAGCAGCTTGGTAACGCGGGGATCGAACACTGAAGCTTTCTTT. It yields the protein CASSLVTRGSNTEAFF.